Listed below are T cell receptor beta chains from one sample, sequenced in a study of blood T cells in healthy people across ages. TCRdb reprocessed the 5' RACE reads via MiXCR and lists one record per CDR3 protein. The data hold hundreds of thousands of distinct CDR3 sequences, with roughly 20% observed a single time. Sample: blood. The receptors come from a man in his 70s in good health. CDR3s include the opening cysteine and the closing phenylalanine or tryptophan. D genes are given only for firm matches. Where a row states a size, it is once, few, many or the class of an expanded clone; other rows omit it.

clone size	V gene	J gene	D gene	CDR3 protein	CDR3 DNA
-	TRBV4-1	TRBJ1-4	TRBD1	CASSQFWGRGQRSATNEKLFF	TGCGCCAGCAGCCAGTTTTGGGGCCGGGGACAGCGAAGCGCAACTAATGAAAAACTGTTTTTT
-	TRBV10-3	TRBJ2-2	TRBD2	CAIRRGGILGNTGELFF	TGTGCCATCAGACGCGGGGGGATTCTGGGCAACACCGGGGAGCTGTTTTTT
few	TRBV6-5	TRBJ2-2	-	CASKTSGDTGELFF	TGTGCCAGCAAAACAAGTGGGGACACCGGGGAGCTGTTTTTT
few	TRBV5-1	TRBJ2-7	TRBD2	CASREAGGYEQYF	TGCGCCAGCCGTGAAGCGGGAGGCTACGAGCAGTACTTC
few	TRBV19	TRBJ2-7	-	CASSRRDSSSYEQYF	TGTGCCAGTAGTCGGCGGGACAGCAGCTCCTACGAGCAGTACTTC
few	TRBV4-3	TRBJ2-1	TRBD2	CASSRIAGVAGSYNEQFF	TGCGCCAGCAGCCGTATAGCGGGAGTGGCCGGCTCCTACAATGAGCAGTTCTTC
-	TRBV2	TRBJ2-1	TRBD2	CASRGTSSNEQFF	TGTGCCAGCAGGGGGACTAGCTCCAATGAGCAGTTCTTC
-	TRBV6-6	TRBJ2-3	TRBD2	CASRHEREPFHTQYF	TGTGCCAGCAGACACGAGCGGGAGCCCTTCCATACGCAGTATTTT
-	TRBV5-6	TRBJ2-1	-	CARSGSSGNEQFF	TGTGCCAGGAGCGGGTCTTCGGGGAATGAGCAGTTCTTC
-	TRBV14	TRBJ2-7	-	CASSSAGHEQYF	TGTGCCAGCAGCTCAGCTGGTCACGAGCAGTACTTC
few	TRBV28	TRBJ2-1	TRBD1	CASSLGTGDSNEQFF	TGTGCCAGCAGTTTGGGGACAGGGGACTCCAATGAGCAGTTCTTC
-	TRBV2	TRBJ2-5	-	CASRPLETQYF	TGTGCCAGCAGGCCCCTCGAGACCCAGTACTTC
few	TRBV20-1	TRBJ2-5	TRBD1	CSARDRGRGLAETQYF	TGCAGTGCTAGAGATCGGGGCAGGGGGCTTGCGGAGACCCAGTACTTC
few	TRBV6-5	TRBJ2-1	-	CASSYLNMGEQFF	TGTGCCAGCAGTTACCTAAACATGGGTGAGCAGTTCTTC
few	TRBV6-5	TRBJ2-2	-	CASSYDRATGELFF	TGTGCCAGCAGTTACGACAGAGCAACCGGGGAGCTGTTTTTT
few	TRBV6-5	TRBJ2-5	-	CASSYNGPKNQETQYF	TGTGCCAGCAGTTACAATGGACCGAAGAATCAAGAGACCCAGTACTTC
-	TRBV3-1	TRBJ1-2	-	CASSQGGKDILYGYTF	TGTGCCAGCAGCCAAGGGGGAAAAGACATCCTCTATGGCTACACCTTC
many	TRBV24-1	TRBJ2-5	-	CATSDPATDYQETQYF	TGTGCCACCAGTGACCCTGCGACAGACTACCAAGAGACCCAGTACTTC
few	TRBV15	TRBJ2-1	-	CATSRDRGYYNEQFF	TGTGCCACCAGCAGAGATCGGGGATACTACAATGAGCAGTTCTTC
-	TRBV9	TRBJ2-7	-	CASSVGAGSYEQYF	TGTGCCAGCAGCGTAGGAGCAGGTTCCTACGAGCAGTACTTC
-	TRBV20-1	TRBJ2-7	-	CSAAGTTSYEQYF	TGTAGTGCTGCCGGGACCACGTCCTACGAGCAGTACTTC
-	TRBV12-3/TRBV12-4	TRBJ2-7	-	CASGLGFHEQYF	TGTGCCAGCGGGTTGGGGTTCCACGAGCAGTACTTC
-	TRBV5-1	TRBJ2-5	-	CASSTPLGIQQETQYF	TGCGCCAGCAGCACACCACTAGGGATCCAACAGGAGACCCAGTACTTC
few	TRBV10-3	TRBJ1-1	-	CAISVARMNTEAFF	TGTGCCATCAGTGTGGCACGAATGAACACTGAAGCTTTCTTT
-	TRBV6-1	TRBJ2-3	-	CASSRPEKADTQYF	TGTGCCAGCAGCAGACCCGAGAAGGCAGATACGCAGTATTTT
-	TRBV3-1	TRBJ2-1	-	CASSSAPGPYNEQFF	TGTGCCAGCAGCTCTGCCCCTGGGCCTTACAATGAGCAGTTCTTC
once	TRBV10-2	TRBJ2-3	-	CASSEAGTSTDTQYF	TGCGCCAGCAGTGAGGCAGGGACGAGCACAGATACGCAGTATTTT
many	TRBV6-2/TRBV6-3	TRBJ2-6	-	CATTGTNVLTF	TGTGCCACCACAGGGACAAACGTCCTGACTTTC
few	TRBV2	TRBJ2-3	-	CASGWELADTQYF	TGTGCCAGCGGTTGGGAGTTGGCAGATACGCAGTATTTT
-	TRBV5-5	TRBJ1-5	-	CASSFRVLGQPQHF	TGTGCCAGCAGCTTCAGGGTTTTGGGTCAGCCCCAGCATTTT
few	TRBV10-3	TRBJ2-5	-	CAISEFQEETQYF	TGTGCCATCAGTGAGTTTCAGGAAGAGACCCAGTACTTC
many	TRBV24-1	TRBJ2-1	TRBD1	CATTKVLDRANEQFF	TGTGCCACCACCAAAGTGTTGGACAGGGCGAATGAGCAGTTCTTC
-	TRBV15	TRBJ2-5	TRBD2	CATSRERGAETQYF	TGTGCCACCAGCAGAGAGCGGGGGGCTGAGACCCAGTACTTC
many	TRBV6-5	TRBJ2-5	-	CASSYSKGIVETQYF	TGTGCCAGCAGTTACTCGAAGGGTATTGTGGAGACCCAGTACTTC
-	TRBV6-5	TRBJ2-1	TRBD2	CASSSPGTSVGGQFF	TGTGCCAGCAGTTCTCCCGGGACTAGCGTTGGGGGGCAGTTCTTC
few	TRBV24-1	TRBJ2-4	TRBD2	CATGDGSSGTKNIQYF	TGTGCCACCGGTGATGGCTCTAGCGGTACCAAAAACATTCAGTACTTC
-	TRBV7-8	TRBJ2-7	TRBD2	CASSSGGLAGVYEQYF	TGTGCCAGCAGCTCCGGGGGCCTAGCGGGAGTCTACGAGCAGTACTTC
few	TRBV20-1	TRBJ1-6	TRBD1	CSARDSGTGNSPLHF	TGCAGTGCTAGAGACTCCGGGACAGGGAATTCACCCCTCCACTTT
-	TRBV20-1	TRBJ2-1	-	CSARNPLAGYNEQFF	TGCAGTGCTAGAAACCCTTTAGCAGGGTACAATGAGCAGTTCTTC
few	TRBV15	TRBJ2-3	-	CATSRERGGGDTQYF	TGTGCCACCAGCAGAGAGAGAGGGGGGGGAGATACGCAGTATTTT
-	TRBV28	TRBJ1-4	-	CASRSPGATNEKLFF	TGTGCCAGCAGATCACCGGGGGCTACTAATGAAAAACTGTTTTTT
-	TRBV29-1	TRBJ1-1	TRBD1	CSGQGLYTEAFF	TGCAGCGGACAGGGGCTGTACACTGAAGCTTTCTTT
few	TRBV20-1	TRBJ1-4	TRBD1	CSAAQTGATNEKLFF	TGCAGTGCTGCTCAGACAGGGGCAACTAATGAAAAACTGTTTTTT
few	TRBV2	TRBJ2-1	TRBD2	CASSASGGFEQFF	TGTGCCAGCAGTGCTAGCGGGGGGTTCGAGCAGTTCTTC
-	TRBV6-6	TRBJ1-1	-	CASSRIEGTEAFF	TGTGCCAGCAGTAGAATCGAGGGCACTGAAGCTTTCTTT
-	TRBV13	TRBJ2-1	-	CASTIDQRPSDEQFF	TGTGCCAGCACTATTGACCAGAGACCTTCGGATGAGCAGTTCTTC
-	TRBV5-1	TRBJ2-7	TRBD1	CASSSAFVGQGGDEQYF	TGCGCCAGCAGTTCGGCGTTCGTCGGACAGGGAGGAGACGAGCAGTACTTC
-	TRBV20-1	TRBJ2-1	TRBD2	CSAREILAGISYNEQFF	TGCAGTGCTAGAGAAATACTAGCGGGGATCTCCTACAATGAGCAGTTCTTC
-	TRBV29-1	TRBJ2-2	-	CSVLVWTGELFF	TGCAGCGTTCTCGTGTGGACCGGGGAGCTGTTTTTT
-	TRBV10-1	TRBJ2-7	TRBD2	CASSESGGNEQYF	TGCGCCAGCAGTGAGTCGGGAGGGAACGAGCAGTACTTC
few	TRBV20-1	TRBJ2-4	TRBD1	CSAIRGLGKNIQYF	TGCAGTGCAATCAGGGGGCTGGGCAAAAACATTCAGTACTTC
-	TRBV29-1	TRBJ2-1	-	CSVDVRGNEQFF	TGCAGCGTTGACGTCAGGGGCAATGAGCAGTTCTTC
few	TRBV2	TRBJ1-2	TRBD1	CASSENRGDYGYTF	TGTGCCAGCAGTGAAAACAGGGGGGACTATGGCTACACCTTC
-	TRBV19	TRBJ2-1	-	CASSGPYYNEQFF	TGTGCCAGTAGTGGACCGTACTACAATGAGCAGTTCTTC